Listed here is a single T cell receptor beta chain. The antigen is not known. It was by 5' RACE with UMI labels that the TRB cDNA libraries were prepared. Each CDR3 protein gets one entry in TCRdb, which reprocessed the 5' RACE reads and gives no DNA. Here the sample table reports some 100,000 distinct CDR3 sequences. The CDR3 covers 15 residues. Germline loops: CDR1 KGHSH, CDR2 LQKENI. The data belong to a study of CXCR3-negative and CXCR3-positive naive CD8 T cells. The CD45RO-CCR7+CD27+CD95- phenotype denoted naive CD8+ T cells. Study observations and caveats: Memory CD8+ cells showed much lower diversity, while both naive subsets displayed comparably high diversity. TRB CDR3s were more hydrophobic in CXCR3-positive than in CXCR3-negative naive cells.

This receptor was obtained from a human donor in good health. Some clones in this sample may be carry-over from other donors' samples. Specimen: naive CXCR3+ CD8+ T cells from blood. Subset defined: CD45RO-CCR7+CD27+CD95- naive CD8+ T cells expressing CXCR3 (TNR3+). The gene calls are TRBV18 and TRBJ2-3. The CDR3 here is CASSPVGNLGDTQYF.